Reported below is one TCR beta chain. What it recognizes is unknown. The data derive from a study of T cells in Graves' hyperthyroidism and ophthalmopathy. The overall study: Blood was drawn when the patient was first diagnosed and still untreated.

Study-wide results and limits: The majority of expanded thyroid clonotypes above 0.001 also appeared in blood.

There were TCR beta CDR3 regions amplified from RNA transcripts. HTBI primers were used for first-round RT-PCR of the TCR CDR3. TCRdb re-analysed the multiplex PCR reads in MiXCR, keeping a single row per CDR3 protein. The sample yields approximately 250,000 distinct CDR3 sequences, roughly 22% seen once. Under 3 months was the duration of disease in ophthalmopathy patients, who also had a Clinical Activity Score of at least 3 and a NOSPECS grade of at least 4. Cells are PBMCs isolated from roughly 10 ml of fresh blood. The sequence derives from a woman aged 40 to 55 with Graves' ophthalmopathy. Sample: blood.

CDR3 in DNA: TGTGCCAGCAGTTTGGTCGGGAGGGCGAGGGAGCAGTACTTC. It encodes CASSLVGRAREQYF. J is TRBJ2-7 and V is TRBV6-5; the match to TRBD2 covers 8 bases. V dropped 4 bases and J dropped 7; count of bases not matched to a gene: 9. Germline assignment: CDR1 MNHEY and CDR2 SVGAGI. The CDR3 spans 14 residues.